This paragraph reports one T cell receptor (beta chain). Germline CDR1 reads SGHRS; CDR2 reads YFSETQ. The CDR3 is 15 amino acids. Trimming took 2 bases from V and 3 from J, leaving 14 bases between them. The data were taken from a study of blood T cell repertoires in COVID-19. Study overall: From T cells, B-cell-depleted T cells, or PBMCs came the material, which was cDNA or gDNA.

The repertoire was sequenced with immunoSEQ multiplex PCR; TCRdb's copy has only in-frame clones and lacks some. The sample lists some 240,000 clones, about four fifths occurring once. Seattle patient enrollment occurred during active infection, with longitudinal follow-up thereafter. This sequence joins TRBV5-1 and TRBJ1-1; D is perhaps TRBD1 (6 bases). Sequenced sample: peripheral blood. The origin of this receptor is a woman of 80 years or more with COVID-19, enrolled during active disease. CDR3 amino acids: CASSFQGRTDTEAFF. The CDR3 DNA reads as TGCGCCAGCAGCTTCCAGGGGCGGACGGACACTGAAGCTTTCTTT.